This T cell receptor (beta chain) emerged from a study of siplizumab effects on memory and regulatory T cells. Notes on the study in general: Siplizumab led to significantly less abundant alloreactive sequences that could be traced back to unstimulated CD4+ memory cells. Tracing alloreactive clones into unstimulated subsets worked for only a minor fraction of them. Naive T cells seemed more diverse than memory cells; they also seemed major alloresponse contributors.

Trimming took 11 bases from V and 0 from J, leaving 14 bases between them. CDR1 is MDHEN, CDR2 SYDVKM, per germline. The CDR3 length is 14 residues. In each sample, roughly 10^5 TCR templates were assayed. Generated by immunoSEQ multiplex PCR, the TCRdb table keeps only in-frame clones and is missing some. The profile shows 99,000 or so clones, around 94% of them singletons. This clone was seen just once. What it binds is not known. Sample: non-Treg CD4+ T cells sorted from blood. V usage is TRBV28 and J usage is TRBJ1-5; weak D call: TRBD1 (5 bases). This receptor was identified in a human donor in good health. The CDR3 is CAGGDGFSNQPQHF. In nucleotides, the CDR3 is TGTGCCGGGGGGGATGGGTTTAGCAATCAGCCCCAGCATTTT.